This T cell receptor beta chain was found in a study of T-cell memory formation after mild COVID-19. TCRdb re-derived calls from the 5' RACE reads in MiXCR, one entry per CDR3 protein. Of fewer than 600,000 distinct CDR3 sequences listed, about a fifth are singletons. Trimming pared 5 bases from V and 4 bases from J, leaving 11 bases between. Looked up from germline, CDR1 is MNHEY and CDR2 is SVGEGT. The CDR3 is 13 residues long. The TCR comes from an adult woman who had mild COVID-19 (a few samples of this study predate the infection). Cell type and time point are not known. The sequencing sample was made of PBMCs or a T cell subset sorted from them (not recorded which). This chain uses TRBV6-2 or TRBV6-3 with TRBJ1-2; D unresolved. CDR3: CASSTGSVYGYTF. The CDR3, as DNA: TGTGCCAGCAGTACCGGGAGCGTCTATGGCTACACCTTC.